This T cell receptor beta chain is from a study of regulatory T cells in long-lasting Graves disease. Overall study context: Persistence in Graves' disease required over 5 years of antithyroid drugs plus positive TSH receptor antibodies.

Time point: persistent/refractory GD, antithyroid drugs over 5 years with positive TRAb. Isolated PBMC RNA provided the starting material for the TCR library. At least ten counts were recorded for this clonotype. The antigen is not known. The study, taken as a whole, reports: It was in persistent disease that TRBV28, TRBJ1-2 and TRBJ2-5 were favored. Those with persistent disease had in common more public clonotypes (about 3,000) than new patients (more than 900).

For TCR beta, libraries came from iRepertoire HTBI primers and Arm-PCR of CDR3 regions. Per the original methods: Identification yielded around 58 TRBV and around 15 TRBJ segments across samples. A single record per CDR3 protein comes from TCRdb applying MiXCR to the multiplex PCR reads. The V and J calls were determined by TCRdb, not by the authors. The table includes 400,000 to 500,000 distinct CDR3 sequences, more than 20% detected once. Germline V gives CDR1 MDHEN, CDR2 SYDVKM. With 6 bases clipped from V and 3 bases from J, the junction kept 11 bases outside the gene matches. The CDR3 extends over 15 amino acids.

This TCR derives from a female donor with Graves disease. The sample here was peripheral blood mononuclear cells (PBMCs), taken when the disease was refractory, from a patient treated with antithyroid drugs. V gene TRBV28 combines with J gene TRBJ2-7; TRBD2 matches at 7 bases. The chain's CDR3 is CASSPQAGVIYEQYF. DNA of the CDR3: TGTGCCAGCAGCCCTCAGGCGGGAGTTATCTACGAGCAGTACTTC. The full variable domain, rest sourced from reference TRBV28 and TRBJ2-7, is DVKVTQSSRYLVKRTGEKVFLECVQDMDHENMFWYRQDPGLGLRLIYFSYDVKMKEKGDIPEGYSVSREKKERFSLILESASTNQTSMYLCASSPQAGVIYEQYFGPGTRLTVT.